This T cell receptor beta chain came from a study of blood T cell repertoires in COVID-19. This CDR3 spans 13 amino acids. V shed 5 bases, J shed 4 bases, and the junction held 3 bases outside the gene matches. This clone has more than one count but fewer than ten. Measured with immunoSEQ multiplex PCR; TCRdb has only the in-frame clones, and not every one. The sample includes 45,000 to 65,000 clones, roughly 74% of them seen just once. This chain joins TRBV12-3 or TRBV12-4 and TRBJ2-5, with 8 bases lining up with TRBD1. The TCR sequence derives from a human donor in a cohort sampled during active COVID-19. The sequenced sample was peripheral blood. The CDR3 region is CASSPDRGETQYF. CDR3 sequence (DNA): TGTGCCAGCAGTCCCGACAGGGGAGAGACCCAGTACTTC.